What follows is one TCR beta chain and its context. The data derive from a study of T cell changes during pregnancy in multiple sclerosis. Germline V gives CDR1 MNHEY, CDR2 SMNVEV (reference sequence). V gave up 3 bases and J gave up 2 bases; unmatched junction bases: 12. The CDR3 runs 17 residues. This table comes from immunoSEQ multiplex PCR, and its TCRdb copy is limited to in-frame clones, with some not included. The sample has roughly 29,000 clones, roughly nine tenths seen once; the top ten hold less than 8.5%. The TCR comes from a female donor with multiple sclerosis, enrolled in a pregnancy study. This specimen consisted of CD8+ T cells from peripheral blood mononuclear cells, obtained before pregnancy. V and J are TRBV27 and TRBJ2-7; TRBD1 matches at 8 bases. CDR3 nucleotide sequence: TGTGCCAGCAGTTTTACCAAACAGGGGGTAATCCCCTACGAGCAGTACTTC. As protein: CASSFTKQGVIPYEQYF.